This TCR beta chain was recorded in a study of cytomegalovirus exposure and HLA in healthy donors (dated by TCRdb to 2016 to 2017). For the wider study: An earlier analysis of approximately 590 of the donors reported 250 to 350 Gb of sequence data and around 120 million unique TCR beta sequences from roughly 200 million T cells. Around 320 gigabases of sequencing data and tens of millions of unique TCR sequences were included in an early release covering several hundred HLA-typed donors. Among the roughly 370 genotyped donors, about 83% belonged to the genetic ancestry cluster associated with self-reported Caucasian donors. The aim of the study was to test whether cataloging public T cell receptors could identify signatures of past pathogen exposure. The T cell repertoires of around 730 subjects were profiled by immunosequencing and related to cytomegalovirus serostatus. In addition to the first cohort of 500 to 850 subjects, a separate validation cohort of 120 different subjects was used. High-throughput TCR immunosequencing, statistical association of individual TCRs with disease status, and machine learning were combined to predict cytomegalovirus infection status. A later analysis re-analyzed previously published TCR beta repertoires from roughly 630 donors and added high-resolution HLA genotyping to study TCR occurrence patterns. In the later analysis, no new phenotypic data were used to find candidate immune exposures; instead, reliance was placed on TCR beta sequences and their occurrence across donors. To decide whether each TCR beta V gene segment behaved as functional or pseudogenic, an earlier analysis of some 600 of the donors relied on high-throughput TCR beta sequencing. Donor age, sex, ethnicity and CMV serostatus were collected together with the repertoire data. A later genetic analysis took genome-wide SNP genotypes for 398 of the 666 donors and used that subset as a discovery cohort. All discovery cohort repertoires had been generated using a single sequencing platform. Both class I and class II loci were covered by HLA typing, at four-digit resolution. Typing coverage differed by locus: A, B, C, DRB1 and DQB1 were typed in about 629-640 donors, DQA1 in approximately 520, DPA1 in 606, and DPB1 in 400 to 480. A few DR-DQ haplotypes were treated as single units for association and clustering because of strong linkage in the cohort. Among 398 genotyped donors of the cohort, an average of about 220,000 unique TCR beta nucleotide sequences was sequenced per donor, of which 15% to 20% were non-productive. Points the paper makes about the study in general: A cluster of highly shared sequence variants was judged likely to represent a technical artifact of the sequencing pipeline. Around 16 rarely observed V segments, including chromosome 9 orphons, were excluded from the earlier analysis of just under 600 of the donors because counts were too low. In an earlier analysis of 587 of the donors, most TCR beta V segments appeared in productive rearrangements about 87% or about 30% of the time, broadly matching IMGT annotations. In a later genetic analysis, fewer N-insertions in productive TCRs were reported among donors in an Asian-associated ancestry cluster than the approximately 710-donor mean. A further reported finding was that TCR beta sequences accurately predicted the HLA-A and HLA-B alleles for most subjects in the first cohort. The only immune exposure information available for the cohort was CMV serostatus. In both the original and validation cohorts, the classifier was reported to diagnose cytomegalovirus status with high specificity and sensitivity. This cohort had only TCR beta chains sequenced, and the lack of alpha or paired-chain data limited which features could be detected. Strong co-occurrence of HLA alleles, especially DR and DQ, made assigning TCR associations to individual alleles difficult. Because some donors lacked HLA typing at each locus, the association tests relied only on the typed subset. The study listed 150 to 200 TCR beta chains as associated with cytomegalovirus. In vitro tests confirmed that a few of the cytomegalovirus-associated TCR beta chains recognize cytomegalovirus antigens. In a later analysis, HLA-associated TCR beta chains were found to be more clonally expanded and to have lower generation probabilities than equally common non-associated chains. The presence/absence analyses assumed that sequencing depth was roughly uniform across donors, and that assumption may not be true. Because the 87-base-pair reads could not distinguish some IMGT-functional V segments, including TRBV6-2 and TRBV6-3, those segments were excluded. A later analysis found that TCR association rates varied across HLA loci, with DRB1 alleles showing the most associated TCRs and HLA-C alleles the fewest. A later analysis associated 16,951 TCR beta sequences with specific HLA alleles at a false discovery rate of 0.05. In a later genetic analysis, a missense DCLRE1C variant was associated with V-gene and J-gene trimming of TCR beta chains, and the association was replicated in an independent cohort. Most TCR sequences were observed very rarely across donors, whereas some public TCRs were present in many individuals. In a later analysis, several top co-occurrence clusters were reported to appear linked to parvovirus B19, influenza, CMV and Epstein-Barr virus. In a later analysis, most CMV-associated TCR beta chains were found to appear HLA-restricted, with HLA associations seemingly driven largely by CMV exposure. Correlated functional status among segregating V segments might be attributable to linkage disequilibrium, but an unknown experimental factor could not be ruled out. According to the authors, the approach could potentially be generalized to other disease states and immunological phenotypes.

Receptors were amplified or captured by the immunoSEQ multiplex PCR assay. For the multiplex PCR, a mixture combining 60 forward primers for TCR Vbeta segments and 13 reverse primers for TCR Jbeta segments was used. The CDR3 region of rearranged TCR beta genes was amplified from genomic DNA by a multiplex PCR assay. On the Illumina HiSeq System, the amplified TCR beta libraries were sequenced as 87-base-pair reads. The original pipeline was this. A later analysis counted 75 million to 100 million unique TCR beta chains across the 600 to 850 repertoires, and 9.5 million to 11 million of these chains were shared by at least two donors. A nearest-neighbor algorithm error-corrected the raw reads and collapsed the reads into unique sequences, merging closely related sequences to remove PCR and sequencing errors. Alignment of CDR3 sequences to IMGT reference sequences was used to assign V, D and J gene segments. For a sequence to be retained, a match of at least six nucleotides to both a V gene segment and a J gene segment was required. Rearrangements were classified as productive when the CDR3 lacked stop codons and remained in frame with V and J, and all other rearrangements were classified as non-productive. CDR3 was defined by IMGT convention, running from the second conserved V-encoded cysteine to the conserved J-encoded phenylalanine. Sequences without an unambiguous match to a single V gene segment were excluded from the earlier analysis of 500 to 700 of the donors. An earlier analysis of approximately 590 of the donors called V segments functional above 56.7% productive rearrangements and segregating when the between-donor standard deviation exceeded 5%. A statistical classification framework was built to diagnose cytomegalovirus status from the catalog of TCR beta chain sequences. A later analysis assigned V and J genes by comparing TCR nucleotide sequences with IMGT/GENE-DB human TR gene sequences. A later analysis assigned CDR3 sequences and most-parsimonious VDJ recombination scenarios with the TCRdist pipeline. In a later analysis, each TCR beta chain was defined by its CDR3 amino acid sequence together with its V-gene family, and reads without a unique V-gene family were excluded. In a later analysis, 450 to 600 highly shared, low-generation-probability nucleotide sequences were removed to address suspected cross-contamination and a sequencing artifact. A later analysis calculated a clonal expansion index for each public chain from normalized within-repertoire ranks of inferred template counts. In a later analysis, generation probabilities were computed with a VDJ recombination model fitted to out-of-frame rearrangements, and the resulting probabilities were checked against IGoR. In a later analysis, hypergeometric tests were used to score TCR-TCR, TCR-HLA and TCR-CMV co-occurrence, with a repertoire-size bias correction applied to TCR pairs. A later analysis estimated false discovery rates by permuting HLA or CMV assignments 20 times. In a later analysis, co-occurring TCRs were grouped with DBSCAN, and TCRdist sequence similarity was added when clustering was performed within HLA-allele-positive subsets. Repertoires with fewer than 30,000 or more than 120,000 public chains were left out of co-occurrence clustering, as were about 5 repertoires with anomalous nucleotide sharing. TCRdb stores this immuneACCESS table with in-frame sequences only. Part of the clones is absent; in the studies checked, under half of the shortfall reflects unresolved V genes, and no reason is known for the rest. D and trimming come from the DNA, and the V and J calls and clone size come from that table. Within this sample are around 150,000 clones, with approximately 80% of them counted one time only. Around 3.1% of the sample rests with the top ten.

Details on this clone: Which antigen it targets is not known. No much larger clone is present one base from it, and per-base qualities are unavailable.

The cohort consisted of hundreds of healthy bone marrow donors. At the time of sampling, every cohort member was nominally healthy, though immune exposures that went unrecorded were likely present. The donor was CMV seronegative and was included in the group of about 400 seronegative cohort members. Each donor provided a peripheral blood sample, and peripheral blood mononuclear cells were used for TCR beta sequencing. The Qiagen DNeasy Blood Extraction Kit was used to extract genomic DNA from the blood cell samples. From its cysteine to its phenylalanine, the CDR3 spans 16 amino acids. The entry retains the CDR3 DNA only, 48 bases that are in frame from base 1. CDR1 is given as SGHRS and CDR2 as YFSETQ, both from the germline V gene. After removal of 0 bases from V and 1 base from J, the junction retains 4 bases not matched to a gene.

This TCR came from a middle-aged man in good health and CMV-seronegative. Rearrangement joined TRBV5-1 to TRBJ1-1, with 9 bases aligning to TRBD1. Specimen: PBMCs. The DNA reads as follows: TGCGCCAGCAGCTTGGACAGGGGGCTAGGGAACACTGAAGCTTTCTTT. Its protein is CASSLDRGLGNTEAFF.